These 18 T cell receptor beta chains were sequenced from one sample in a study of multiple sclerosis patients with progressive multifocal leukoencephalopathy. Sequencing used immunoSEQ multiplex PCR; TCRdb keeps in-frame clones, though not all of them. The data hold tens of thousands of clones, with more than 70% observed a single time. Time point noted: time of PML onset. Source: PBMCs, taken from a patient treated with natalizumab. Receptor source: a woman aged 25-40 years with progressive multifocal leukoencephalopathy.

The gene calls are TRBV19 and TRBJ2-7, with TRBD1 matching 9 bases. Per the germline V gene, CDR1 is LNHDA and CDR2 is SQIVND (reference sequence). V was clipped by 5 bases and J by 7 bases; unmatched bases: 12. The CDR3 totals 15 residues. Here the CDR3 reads CASSLPGQGKGEQYF. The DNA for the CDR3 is TGTGCCAGTAGTCTTCCGGGACAGGGTAAGGGAGAGCAGTACTTC.

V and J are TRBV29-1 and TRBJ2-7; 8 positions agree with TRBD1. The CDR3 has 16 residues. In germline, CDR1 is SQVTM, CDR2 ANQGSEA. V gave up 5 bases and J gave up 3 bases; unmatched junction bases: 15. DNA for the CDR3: TGCAGCGTTTTCTCGACAGGGGTGAGGGCGGTCTACGAGCAGTACTTC. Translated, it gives CSVFSTGVRAVYEQYF.

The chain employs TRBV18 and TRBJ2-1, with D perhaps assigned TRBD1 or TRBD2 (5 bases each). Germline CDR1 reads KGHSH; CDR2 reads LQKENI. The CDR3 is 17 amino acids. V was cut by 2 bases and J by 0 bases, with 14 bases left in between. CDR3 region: CASSPGSWGSSYNEQFF. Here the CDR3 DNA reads TGTGCCAGCTCACCAGGGAGTTGGGGGAGCTCCTACAATGAGCAGTTCTTC.

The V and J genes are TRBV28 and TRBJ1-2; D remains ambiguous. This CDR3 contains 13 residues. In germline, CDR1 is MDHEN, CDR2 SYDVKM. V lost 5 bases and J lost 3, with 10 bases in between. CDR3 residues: CASSPRRDYGYTF. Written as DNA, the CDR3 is TGTGCCAGCAGTCCGAGGAGGGACTATGGCTACACCTTC.

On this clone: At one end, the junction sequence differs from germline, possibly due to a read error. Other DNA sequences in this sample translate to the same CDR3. In nucleotides, the CDR3 is TGCGCCAGCAGTCGACTAGCTCTCGGCACAGATACGCAGTATTTT. Translated: CASSRLALGTDTQYF. This chain links TRBV27 with TRBJ2-3, with 7 bases matching TRBD2. Germline CDR1 reads MNHEY; CDR2 reads SMNVEV (reference sequence). CDR3 size: 15 residues.

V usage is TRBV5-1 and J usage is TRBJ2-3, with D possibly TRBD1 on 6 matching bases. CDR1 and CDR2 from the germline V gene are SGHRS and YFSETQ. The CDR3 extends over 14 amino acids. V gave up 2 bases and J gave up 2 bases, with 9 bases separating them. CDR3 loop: CASSFQGSTDTQYF. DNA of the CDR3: TGCGCCAGCAGCTTTCAGGGGTCCACAGATACGCAGTATTTT.

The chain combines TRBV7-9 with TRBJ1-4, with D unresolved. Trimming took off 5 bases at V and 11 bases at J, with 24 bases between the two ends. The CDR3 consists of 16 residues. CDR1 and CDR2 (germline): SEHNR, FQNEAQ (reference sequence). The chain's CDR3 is CASSPLYRSEEKKLFF. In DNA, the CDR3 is TGTGCCAGCAGCCCCCTTTACCGGAGTGAGGAGAAGAAACTGTTTTTT.

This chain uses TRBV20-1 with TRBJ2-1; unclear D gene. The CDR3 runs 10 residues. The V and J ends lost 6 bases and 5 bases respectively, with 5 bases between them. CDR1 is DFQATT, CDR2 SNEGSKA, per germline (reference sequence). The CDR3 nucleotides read TGCAGTGCACTACACAATGAGCAGTTCTTC. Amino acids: CSALHNEQFF.

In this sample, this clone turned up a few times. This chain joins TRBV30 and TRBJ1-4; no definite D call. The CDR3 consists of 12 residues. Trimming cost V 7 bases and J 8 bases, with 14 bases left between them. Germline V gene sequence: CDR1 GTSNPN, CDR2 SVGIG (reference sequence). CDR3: CASDGPDEKLFF. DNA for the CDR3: TGTGCCTCGGACGGCCCGGACGAAAAACTGTTTTTT.

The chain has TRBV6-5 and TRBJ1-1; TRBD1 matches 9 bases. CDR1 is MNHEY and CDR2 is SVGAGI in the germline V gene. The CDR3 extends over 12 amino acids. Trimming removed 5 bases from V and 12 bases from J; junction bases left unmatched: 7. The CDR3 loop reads CASSPDTGGTFF. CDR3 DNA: TGTGCCAGCAGTCCCGACACAGGGGGCACTTTCTTT.

CDR3 bases: TGTGCCAGCAGCCTAGCAGGGGCCGGCTACACCTTC. This translates into CASSLAGAGYTF. This chain uses TRBV14 with TRBJ1-2; tentatively, D is TRBD1 (6 bases). Germline values: CDR1 SGHDN, CDR2 FVKESK. The V end lost 4 bases, the J end lost 8 bases, and 11 bases lay between the germline ends. CDR3 length: 12 amino acids.

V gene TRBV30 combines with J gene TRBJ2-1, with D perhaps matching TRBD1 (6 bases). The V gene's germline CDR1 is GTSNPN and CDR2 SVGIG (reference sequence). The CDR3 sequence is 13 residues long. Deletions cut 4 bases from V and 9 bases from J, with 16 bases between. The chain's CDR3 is CAWNAGTMGEQFF. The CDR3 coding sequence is TGTGCCTGGAACGCCGGGACAATGGGTGAGCAGTTCTTC.

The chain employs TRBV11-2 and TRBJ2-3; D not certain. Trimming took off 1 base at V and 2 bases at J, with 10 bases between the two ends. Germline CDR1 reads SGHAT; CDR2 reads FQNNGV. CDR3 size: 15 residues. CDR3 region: CASSLGRQSTDTQYF. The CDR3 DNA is TGTGCCAGCAGCTTAGGAAGGCAGTCCACAGATACGCAGTATTTT.

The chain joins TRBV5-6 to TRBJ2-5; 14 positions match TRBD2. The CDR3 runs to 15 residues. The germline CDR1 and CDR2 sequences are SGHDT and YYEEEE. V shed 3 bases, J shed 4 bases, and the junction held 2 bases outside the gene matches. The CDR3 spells CASSWGLAGVETQYF. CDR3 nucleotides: TGTGCCAGCAGCTGGGGACTAGCGGGGGTAGAGACCCAGTACTTC. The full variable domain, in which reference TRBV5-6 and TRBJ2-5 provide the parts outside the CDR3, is DAGVTQSPTHLIKTRGQQVTLRCSPKSGHDTVSWYQQALGQGPQFIFQYYEEEERQRGNFPDRFSGHQFPNYSSELNVNALLLGDSALYLCASSWGLAGVETQYFGPGTRLLVL.

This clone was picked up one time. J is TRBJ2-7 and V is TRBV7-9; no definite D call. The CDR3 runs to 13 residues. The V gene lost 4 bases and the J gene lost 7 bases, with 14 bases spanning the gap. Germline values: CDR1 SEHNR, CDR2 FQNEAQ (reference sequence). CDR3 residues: CASSSPSRNEQYF. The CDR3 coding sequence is TGTGCCAGCAGCTCCCCCTCTAGGAATGAGCAGTACTTC. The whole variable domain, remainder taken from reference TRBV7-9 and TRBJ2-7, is DTGVSQNPRHKITKRGQNVTFRCDPISEHNRLYWYRQTLGQGPEFLTYFQNEAQLEKSRLLSDRFSAERPKGSFSTLEIQRTEQGDSAMYLCASSSPSRNEQYFGPGTRLTVT.

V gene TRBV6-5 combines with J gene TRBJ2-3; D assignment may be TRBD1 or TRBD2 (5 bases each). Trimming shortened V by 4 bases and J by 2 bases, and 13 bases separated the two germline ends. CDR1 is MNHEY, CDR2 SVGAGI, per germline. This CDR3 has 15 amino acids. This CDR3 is CASSSPGLPTDTQYF. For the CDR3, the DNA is TGTGCCAGCAGTTCCCCGGGGCTACCCACAGATACGCAGTATTTT.

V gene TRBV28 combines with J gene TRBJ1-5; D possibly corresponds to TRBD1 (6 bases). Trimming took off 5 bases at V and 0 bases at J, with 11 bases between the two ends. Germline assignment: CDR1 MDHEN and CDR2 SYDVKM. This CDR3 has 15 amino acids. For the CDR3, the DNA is TGTGCCAGCAGTCAGGACAGATATAGCAATCAGCCCCAGCATTTT. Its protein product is CASSQDRYSNQPQHF.

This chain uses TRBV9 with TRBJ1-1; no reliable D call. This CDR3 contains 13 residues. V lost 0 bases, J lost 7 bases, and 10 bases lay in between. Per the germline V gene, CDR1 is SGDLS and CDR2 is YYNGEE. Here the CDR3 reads CASSVAQLGEAFF. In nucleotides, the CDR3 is TGTGCCAGCAGCGTAGCACAATTGGGTGAAGCTTTCTTT.